The 11 T cell receptor beta chains below all came from one sample that was sequenced in a study of beta chain features in type 1 diabetes. Investigators reverse transcribed all isolated RNA, so they sequenced expressed TCRB transcripts. Data came from immunoSEQ multiplex PCR; TCRdb stores just in-frame clones and leaves some out. Of hundreds of thousands of clones listed, about 14% were seen once; the top ten hold about 0.027%. The sequenced sample was naive CD4+ T cells from blood. All receptors derive from a woman in her 40s in good health.

This clone was seen more than once but under ten times. The chain combines TRBV29-1 with TRBJ2-5; D perhaps matches TRBD1 (6 bases). Near its end, the DNA agrees better with TRBJ2-7, so the J call may be wrong. This CDR3 has 14 residues. Germline loops: CDR1 SQVTM, CDR2 ANQGSEA. The CDR3 region has the DNA TGCAGCCCAACTGGGACACGAAAAAACTACGAGCAGTACTTC. This gives the protein CSPTGTRKNYEQYF.

This clone has just a few counts. This chain's CDR3 is CASYRGIETQYF. The CDR3, as DNA: TGTGCCAGCTACAGGGGAATTGAGACCCAGTACTTC. The chain couples TRBV2 to TRBJ2-5, with 7 bases matching TRBD1. Trimming took 8 bases from V and 5 from J; bases not matched to a gene: 5. The CDR3 loop spans 12 amino acids. CDR1 and CDR2 (germline): SNHLY, FYNNEI.

This clone showed up just a few times. The genes are TRBV6-5 and TRBJ1-4; D uncertain. In germline, CDR1 is MNHEY, CDR2 SVGAGI. V was shortened by 0 bases and J by 6 bases, with 11 bases between the two germline ends. This CDR3 comprises 15 residues. CDR3 residues: CASSYSGSSDEKLFF. DNA of the CDR3: TGTGCCAGCAGTTACTCCGGGTCGTCGGATGAAAAACTGTTTTTT.

There are a few counts of this clone. The rearrangement links TRBV6-6 to TRBJ1-2; 8 bases match TRBD1. After removal of 6 bases from V and 1 base from J, the junction contained 4 bases not matched to a gene. CDR1 and CDR2 (germline): MNHNY, SVGAGI (reference sequence). CDR3 length: 14 amino acids. Here the CDR3 reads CASRDGQGNYGYTF. The CDR3 nucleotides read TGTGCCAGCAGGGACGGACAGGGTAACTATGGCTACACCTTC.

Only a few counts were recorded for this clone. The chain links TRBV11-2 to TRBJ2-1, with 9 nucleotides matching TRBD1. The CDR3 runs 14 residues. CDR1 SGHAT and CDR2 FQNNGV come from the germline V gene. V shed 6 bases and J 6 bases; nucleotides not matched to a gene: 6. CDR3 coding DNA: TGTGCCAGCAGTTCCCGGGACAGGGCCAATGAGCAGTTCTTC. Its protein is CASSSRDRANEQFF.

This clone has more than one count but fewer than ten. The chain carries TRBV21-1 and TRBJ2-1; the table gives TRBD1 as D, unverified against the DNA. TRBV21-1 is a listed pseudogene. This CDR3 spans 14 amino acids. CDR3 bases: TGTGCCAGCAGCCGGGACAGGCCCTACAATGAGCAGTTCTTC. This sequence encodes CASSRDRPYNEQFF.

This clone was counted between two and nine times. This chain connects TRBV2 to TRBJ1-4, with D possibly matching TRBD1 (6 bases). Germline V lookup: CDR1 SNHLY, CDR2 FYNNEI. The CDR3 loop spans 10 amino acids. V was pared by 9 bases and J by 13 bases, with 12 bases between. This chain's CDR3 is CASSRDILFF. As DNA, the CDR3 is TGTGCCAGTTCCCGGGACATACTGTTTTTT.

The J gene is TRBJ2-5, the V gene TRBV6-5; no definite D call. The CDR3 contains 13 residues. V lost 2 bases, J lost 5 bases, and 9 bases lay in between. Germline V gene lookup returns CDR1 MNHEY and CDR2 SVGAGI. The CDR3, as DNA: TGTGCCAGCAGTTACGGAGAGTTTGAGACCCAGTACTTC. This codes for CASSYGEFETQYF.

V and J are TRBV19 and TRBJ2-3; D perhaps matches TRBD2 (5 bases). The CDR3 has 14 residues. The germline V gene encodes CDR1 LNHDA and CDR2 SQIVND (reference sequence). V lost 6 bases and J 1 base, leaving 11 bases between the germline ends. The CDR3 DNA follows: TGTGCCAGTAGCGGAGGCCTTCGCACAGATACGCAGTATTTT. Protein: CASSGGLRTDTQYF.

This clone was counted only a few times. The chain carries TRBV19 and TRBJ1-3, with 8 positions matching TRBD1. V was pared by 7 bases and J by 2 bases, with 7 bases of the junction left unmatched. Germline assignment: CDR1 LNHDA and CDR2 SQIVND (reference sequence). This CDR3 spans 15 amino acids. The CDR3 loop reads CASIQTGETGNTIYF. The CDR3 nucleotides are TGTGCCAGTATTCAGACAGGGGAAACTGGAAACACCATATATTTT.

This clone was recorded a few times. The CDR3 region is CASSLAWGRTEAFF. The CDR3 DNA reads TGTGCCAGCAGCTTAGCTTGGGGGCGGACTGAAGCTTTCTTT. The genes are TRBV7-2 and TRBJ1-1; TRBD1 is a possible D gene (6 bases). Germline V CDR1 and CDR2: SGHTA, FQGNSA. This CDR3 comprises 14 residues. V lost 0 bases and J 5 bases, leaving 10 bases between the germline ends.